The entry below gives a single T cell receptor beta chain sequence along with its context. It has no known antigen specificity. Per-nucleotide qualities are absent, and no much larger clonotype sits a single base away. This sample stems from a study of T cell clones after liver transplantation (dated by TCRdb to about 2019). About the investigation overall: The samples were obtained from ITN030ST, a randomized trial that attempted immunosuppression withdrawal within 2 years after liver transplantation. After a pre-transplant mixed lymphocyte reaction, TCRbeta sequencing was used to pinpoint donor-reactive T cell clones, which were subsequently tracked in post-transplant blood. Third party-reactive TCRbeta sequences were also identified from pre-transplant MLRs to serve as an antigen-independent comparator for donor-reactive sequences. Of the eight recipients, three were HCV-positive, while the remaining recipients had been transplanted for non-autoimmune, non-viral indications. No induction therapy was given to the subjects, and standard immunosuppression was administered until randomization at 12-24 months post-transplant. Tolerance meant complete immunosuppression withdrawal for at least one year without liver enzymes rising beyond twice the upper limit of normal. Blood samples were collected pre-transplant, then pre-randomization ahead of withdrawal, and finally post-randomization once withdrawal had either been completed or failed. A cohort of 8 liver transplant recipients was studied, of whom 3 were classified as tolerant and 5 as non-tolerant.

Spanning cysteine to phenylalanine, the CDR3 consists of 15 amino acids. Just CDR3 DNA is preserved here, 45 bases in frame from base 1. Using immunoSEQ, frozen genomic DNA was subjected to high-throughput TCRbeta CDR3 sequencing, a process that included PCR amplification, mapping, bias correction and internal controls. Processing in the source paper ran as follows. Only productive rearrangements were retained, with each unique TCRbeta sequence defined by its CDR3 nucleotide sequence together with its V and J gene. A sequence counted as donor-reactive only if the sequence showed at least 5-fold expansion in CFSE-low cells compared with unstimulated pre-transplant cells and had a frequency of at least 0.01%. Minimum frequency thresholds were set for each subject based on the unstimulated sample with the lowest template count, ensuring at least 90% detection power. Jensen-Shannon divergence between the top 1000 TCRbeta sequences post- versus pre-transplant served as the measure of repertoire turnover. Two-sided Fisher's exact tests were used to test for changes in the detection of donor-reactive sequences. TCRdb took over this immuneACCESS table, retaining in-frame rearrangements with V and J assigned. Such tables are incomplete; in checked studies, under half of the missing clones stem from an unresolved V gene, and the remainder is unexplained. The V and J calls and clone size come from that table; D and trimming were worked out from the DNA. Across this sample there are around 110,000 clones, with about nine tenths seen only once. The ten biggest clones cover approximately 0.78% of the sample.

Unstimulated PBMCs, after thawing, were stained for CD3, CD4 and CD8 and then FACS-sorted into CD3+CD4+ and CD3+CD8+ populations. Randomization to immunosuppression withdrawal applied to every one of the 8 studied subjects. The Qiagen DNeasy Blood and Tissue Kit was used for isolation of genomic DNA. The full study reports these points: Without allograft tissue specimens, donor-reactive T cells may have migrated into the graft rather than being deleted. Low numbers of available donor cells limited the measurable donor-reactive repertoire in a couple of subjects. Donor-reactive sequences decreased more than third party-reactive sequences, which suggests partial antigen-specific deletion that was not related to withdrawal success. The conclusions were preliminary, being limited by small, heterogeneous patient numbers and by non-standardized post-transplant time points. When repertoire turnover was accounted for, significantly reduced detection of donor-reactive sequences was found in 7 of 8 subjects for CD4 and in 8 of 8 subjects for CD8. Circulating donor-reactive CD4 TCRbeta sequences fell significantly post-transplant in most of the 8 subjects, irrespective of tolerance or HCV status.

This clonotype was obtained from a human patient who received a liver transplant. It is possible that, after a transplant, some T cells come from the graft donor. Here the sequenced sample was CD4+ T cells from blood, taken 12 months after liver transplant. This chain joins TRBV21-1 to TRBJ1-5. TRBV21-1 is reported as a pseudogene. The DNA is as follows: TGTGCCAGCAGCAAGGCATTCGGTCCCCATCAGCCCCAGCATTTT. The resulting protein is CASSKAFGPHQPQHF.